This TCR beta chain is from a study of Graves' ophthalmopathy and Graves' hyperthyroidism. TCR beta CDR3 regions were amplified from RNA transcripts. Investigators did first-round RT-PCR with HTBI primers, then second-round multiplex PCR. From the multiplex PCR reads, TCRdb called clonotypes with MiXCR, one entry per CDR3 protein. The table lists about half a million distinct CDR3 sequences, around 15% of them singletons. This CDR3 region has 14 residues. V lost 5 bases and J lost 3, with 14 bases in between. In germline, CDR1 is DFQATT, CDR2 SNEGSKA (reference sequence). The receptor was isolated from a woman in her 30s with Graves' ophthalmopathy. The V and J genes are TRBV20-1 and TRBJ1-5; possible D gene TRBD1, 5 bases. Sequencing was carried out using blood. The CDR3 DNA is TGCAGTGCTGGAACGGGACCGCTCAATCAGCCCCAGCATTTT. Its protein product is CSAGTGPLNQPQHF.